Listed below are T cell receptor beta chains from one sample, sequenced in a study of regulatory T cells in long-lasting Graves disease. TCRdb ran MiXCR on the multiplex PCR reads and lists one entry per CDR3 protein. The sample records 400,000 to 550,000 distinct CDR3 sequences, 14% to 15% being singletons. These data are also associated with another study on T cells in Graves' hyperthyroidism and ophthalmopathy.

The material was peripheral blood mononuclear cells (PBMCs), obtained at new diagnosis, from a patient treated with antithyroid drugs. These receptors were collected from a woman in her thirties with Graves disease. CDR3s include the opening cysteine and the closing phenylalanine or tryptophan. A D gene is named only where the DNA matches it firmly. A clone size is listed for some rows: how often the clone was seen (once, few, many), or a class if it is expanded.

D gene: TRBD1
clone size: many
J gene: TRBJ1-1
V gene: TRBV6-1
CDR3 DNA: TGTGCCAGCAGTGAAGTACAGGGGAGGGCTGAAGCTTTCTTT
CDR3 protein: CASSEVQGRAEAFF

D gene: TRBD1
clone size: many
J gene: TRBJ2-5
V gene: TRBV6-1
CDR3 DNA: TGTGCCAGCAGAGATGGGACCGGGACAGCAGGGACCCAGTACTTC
CDR3 protein: CASRDGTGTAGTQYF

D gene: TRBD2
clone size: .
J gene: TRBJ2-7
V gene: TRBV20-1
CDR3 DNA: TGCAGTGTTACGGGGGGAACCTACGAGCAGTACTTC
CDR3 protein: CSVTGGTYEQYF

D gene: .
clone size: many
J gene: TRBJ2-3
V gene: TRBV7-2
CDR3 DNA: TGTGCCAGCAGCTCGGGATGGGCGGGCACAGATACGCAGTATTTT
CDR3 protein: CASSSGWAGTDTQYF

D gene: .
clone size: many
J gene: TRBJ2-5
V gene: TRBV11-2
CDR3 DNA: TGTGCCAGCAGCCCAAGTTTTGGAGAGACCCAGTACTTC
CDR3 protein: CASSPSFGETQYF

D gene: TRBD1
clone size: many
J gene: TRBJ1-2
V gene: TRBV27
CDR3 DNA: TGTGCCAGCAGTTCGACAGGGGGCGTTATATATGGCTACACCTTC
CDR3 protein: CASSSTGGVIYGYTF

D gene: .
clone size: .
J gene: TRBJ1-2
V gene: TRBV20-1
CDR3 DNA: TGCAGTGCCAAGGCAGCTAACTATGGCTACACCTTC
CDR3 protein: CSAKAANYGYTF

D gene: .
clone size: few
J gene: TRBJ1-2
V gene: TRBV28
CDR3 DNA: TGTGCGATACCTAACTATGGCTACACCTTC
CDR3 protein: CAIPNYGYTF

D gene: .
clone size: many
J gene: TRBJ1-1
V gene: TRBV12-3/TRBV12-4
CDR3 DNA: TGTGCCAGCAGCCCTCCGACGGAGAACACTGAAGCTTTCTTT
CDR3 protein: CASSPPTENTEAFF

D gene: TRBD1
clone size: once
J gene: TRBJ1-3
V gene: TRBV9
CDR3 DNA: TGTGCCAGCAGCGTAGCCGACAGGGTTTTCCAAGGTCGTCGAAACACCATATATTTT
CDR3 protein: CASSVADRVFQGRRNTIYF

D gene: .
clone size: many
J gene: TRBJ1-4
V gene: TRBV2
CDR3 DNA: TGTGCCAGCAGTAGTCCCGACGTGGAAACAAATGAAAAACTGTTTTTT
CDR3 protein: CASSSPDVETNEKLFF

D gene: TRBD1
clone size: .
J gene: TRBJ2-7
V gene: TRBV6-1
CDR3 DNA: TGTGCCAGCTTGGGACAGGGGTCTCGGGAGCAGTACTTC
CDR3 protein: CASLGQGSREQYF

D gene: TRBD2
clone size: .
J gene: TRBJ2-1
V gene: TRBV9
CDR3 DNA: TGTGCCAGCAGCTTTGGACTAGCGGGAGTGTCGAATGAGCAGTTCTTC
CDR3 protein: CASSFGLAGVSNEQFF

D gene: .
clone size: many
J gene: TRBJ2-5
V gene: TRBV3-1
CDR3 DNA: TGTGCCAGCAGCCCCCCCAGCGGGCAAGAGACCCAGTACTTC
CDR3 protein: CASSPPSGQETQYF

D gene: .
clone size: few
J gene: TRBJ2-2
V gene: TRBV6-4
CDR3 DNA: TGTGCCAGCAGTGAGCAGGGGAACACCGGGGAGCTGTTTTTT
CDR3 protein: CASSEQGNTGELFF

D gene: .
clone size: once
J gene: TRBJ1-2
V gene: TRBV11-2
CDR3 DNA: TGTGCCAGCAGCCCCAAAGAGGGGCGCGACTATGGCTACACCTTC
CDR3 protein: CASSPKEGRDYGYTF

D gene: TRBD2
clone size: many
J gene: TRBJ2-5
V gene: TRBV11-3
CDR3 DNA: TGTGCCAGCAGCCACGGGCTAGCGGGGGGAGGAGAGACCCAGTACTTC
CDR3 protein: CASSHGLAGGGETQYF

D gene: .
clone size: many
J gene: TRBJ1-2
V gene: TRBV2
CDR3 DNA: TGTGCCAGCAGTGAAGGCGGTAACTATGGCTACACCTTC
CDR3 protein: CASSEGGNYGYTF

D gene: TRBD1
clone size: few
J gene: TRBJ2-3
V gene: TRBV20-1
CDR3 DNA: TGCAGTGCTATCTGGACAGGCGGGACAGATACGCAGTATTTT
CDR3 protein: CSAIWTGGTDTQYF

D gene: .
clone size: many
J gene: TRBJ2-1
V gene: TRBV19
CDR3 DNA: TGTGCCAGTAGTATCCTAATGAACTACAATGAGCAGTTCTTC
CDR3 protein: CASSILMNYNEQFF

D gene: TRBD2
clone size: .
J gene: TRBJ2-3
V gene: TRBV20-1
CDR3 DNA: TGCAGTGTTGAGGCCGAGGTAGCGGGAGGGGCAGATACGCAGTATTTT
CDR3 protein: CSVEAEVAGGADTQYF

D gene: .
clone size: .
J gene: TRBJ1-3
V gene: TRBV6-5
CDR3 DNA: TGTGCCAGCAGTTACTCAGGGTTTGGCTCTGGAAACACCATATATTTT
CDR3 protein: CASSYSGFGSGNTIYF

D gene: TRBD1
clone size: many
J gene: TRBJ2-7
V gene: TRBV6-1
CDR3 DNA: TGTGCCAGCATGGCCGGGACAGGGGGCGACGAGCAGTACTTC
CDR3 protein: CASMAGTGGDEQYF

D gene: TRBD2
clone size: few
J gene: TRBJ2-2
V gene: TRBV5-5
CDR3 DNA: TGTGCCAGCAGCTTGTATCCCGCTAGCGGGAACACCGGGGAGCTGTTTTTT
CDR3 protein: CASSLYPASGNTGELFF

D gene: TRBD2
clone size: .
J gene: TRBJ2-1
V gene: TRBV20-1
CDR3 DNA: TGCAGTGCTACCGTCACTAGCGGGGCTAGCTCCTACAATGAGCAGTTCTTC
CDR3 protein: CSATVTSGASSYNEQFF

D gene: .
clone size: many
J gene: TRBJ2-5
V gene: TRBV3-1
CDR3 DNA: TGTGCCAGCAGCCCCGTAGGACTGGAACAAGAGACCCAGTACTTC
CDR3 protein: CASSPVGLEQETQYF

D gene: .
clone size: .
J gene: TRBJ2-4
V gene: TRBV29-1
CDR3 DNA: TGCAGCGTGAGCAACCCAACTGGGAGAGGGGACATTCAGTACTTC
CDR3 protein: CSVSNPTGRGDIQYF

D gene: .
clone size: .
J gene: TRBJ1-2
V gene: TRBV28
CDR3 DNA: TGTGCCAGCAGTTTTCTCCCAAGTCCGGGACACCTGGGGGGCTACACCTTC
CDR3 protein: CASSFLPSPGHLGGYTF

D gene: .
clone size: many
J gene: TRBJ1-1
V gene: TRBV20-1
CDR3 DNA: TGCAGTGCTAGAAAGACAGACCGACTTGATGAAGCTTTCTTT
CDR3 protein: CSARKTDRLDEAFF

D gene: .
clone size: many
J gene: TRBJ2-3
V gene: TRBV30
CDR3 DNA: TGTGCCTGGTCCGGGACTCGAGGCACAGATACGCAGTATTTT
CDR3 protein: CAWSGTRGTDTQYF

D gene: .
clone size: many
J gene: TRBJ1-5
V gene: TRBV20-1
CDR3 DNA: TGCAGTGCAACTCCCCGGAGGAATAGCAATCAGCCCCAGCATTTT
CDR3 protein: CSATPRRNSNQPQHF

D gene: .
clone size: many
J gene: TRBJ2-5
V gene: TRBV24-1
CDR3 DNA: TGTGCCACTGGACACGGCTTCCAAGAGACCCAGTACTTC
CDR3 protein: CATGHGFQETQYF

D gene: TRBD2
clone size: many
J gene: TRBJ2-7
V gene: TRBV28
CDR3 DNA: TGTGCCAGCAGTGAGACTAGCGGGAGACACGAGCAGTACTTC
CDR3 protein: CASSETSGRHEQYF

D gene: .
clone size: .
J gene: TRBJ1-3
V gene: TRBV19
CDR3 DNA: TGTGCCAGTAGTATCCCAGGCAACTCTGGAAACACCATATATTTT
CDR3 protein: CASSIPGNSGNTIYF

D gene: TRBD1
clone size: .
J gene: TRBJ2-1
V gene: TRBV20-1
CDR3 DNA: TGCAGTGCTAGTCTTGGGACAGCTAACAATGAGCAGTTCTTC
CDR3 protein: CSASLGTANNEQFF

D gene: .
clone size: many
J gene: TRBJ2-5
V gene: TRBV18
CDR3 DNA: TGTGCCAGCTCACCAGAGGAGGGACAAGAGACCCAGTACTTC
CDR3 protein: CASSPEEGQETQYF

D gene: .
clone size: .
J gene: TRBJ1-5
V gene: TRBV24-1
CDR3 DNA: TGTGCCACCAGTGAAGATACGGAGCGGCAGCCCCAGCATTTT
CDR3 protein: CATSEDTERQPQHF

D gene: .
clone size: few
J gene: TRBJ1-1
V gene: TRBV18
CDR3 DNA: TGTGCCAGCTCATCACCCAGGGAAGCAGAAGCTTTCTTT
CDR3 protein: CASSSPREAEAFF

D gene: TRBD1
clone size: .
J gene: TRBJ2-3
V gene: TRBV6-1
CDR3 DNA: TGTGCCAGCGAAACCGGGACAGGGTTCACAGATACGCAGTATTTT
CDR3 protein: CASETGTGFTDTQYF

D gene: .
clone size: many
J gene: TRBJ2-1
V gene: TRBV6-5
CDR3 DNA: TGTGCCAGCAGTTTCAGGGGTAATGAGCAGTTCTTC
CDR3 protein: CASSFRGNEQFF

D gene: TRBD2
clone size: many
J gene: TRBJ2-3
V gene: TRBV12-3/TRBV12-4
CDR3 DNA: TGTGCCAGCAGTTTTTCAGGCGGGAGGGCAGATACGCAGTATTTT
CDR3 protein: CASSFSGGRADTQYF

D gene: .
clone size: .
J gene: TRBJ2-5
V gene: TRBV20-1
CDR3 DNA: TGCAGTGCTAGAGGCCTAGCCCTTAATCAGGCGATCCAAGAGACCCAGTACTTC
CDR3 protein: CSARGLALNQAIQETQYF

D gene: TRBD1
clone size: many
J gene: TRBJ1-2
V gene: TRBV12-3/TRBV12-4
CDR3 DNA: TGTGCCAGCAGTTTCTCTTCGGGACAGGGGGGAAAAGGCTACACCTTC
CDR3 protein: CASSFSSGQGGKGYTF

D gene: .
clone size: many
J gene: TRBJ1-6
V gene: TRBV15
CDR3 DNA: TGTGCCACTTCTGGTCCCGAATGGAATTCACCCCTCCACTTT
CDR3 protein: CATSGPEWNSPLHF

D gene: TRBD1
clone size: many
J gene: TRBJ2-7
V gene: TRBV4-1
CDR3 DNA: TGCGCCAGCAGCCAAGAGCAGGGACAGGGGGCTTACGAGCAGTACTTC
CDR3 protein: CASSQEQGQGAYEQYF

D gene: TRBD1
clone size: many
J gene: TRBJ1-2
V gene: TRBV6-2/TRBV6-3
CDR3 DNA: TGTGCCAGCAGTTACCTGGGACAGAACTATGGCTACACCTTC
CDR3 protein: CASSYLGQNYGYTF

D gene: .
clone size: .
J gene: TRBJ1-1
V gene: TRBV5-1
CDR3 DNA: TGCGCCAGCAGCGAGGGGGGTCGGGTGAACACTGAAGCTTTCTTT
CDR3 protein: CASSEGGRVNTEAFF

D gene: .
clone size: .
J gene: TRBJ2-1
V gene: TRBV19
CDR3 DNA: TGTGCCAGTAGTCTCTCTTTGCGGGGTGATGAGCAGTTCTTC
CDR3 protein: CASSLSLRGDEQFF

D gene: .
clone size: .
J gene: TRBJ2-6
V gene: TRBV6-5
CDR3 DNA: TGTGCCAGCAGTTCCCTAGCCTCTGGGGCCAACGTCCTGACTTTC
CDR3 protein: CASSSLASGANVLTF

D gene: .
clone size: .
J gene: TRBJ2-7
V gene: TRBV5-5
CDR3 DNA: TGTGCCAGCAGCTTGGGAGCGGGTCAGACCTACGAGCAGTACTTC
CDR3 protein: CASSLGAGQTYEQYF

D gene: .
clone size: many
J gene: TRBJ1-1
V gene: TRBV10-1
CDR3 DNA: TGCGCCAGCAGTGAGAATCGCATGGGACATCTTGAAGCTTTCTTT
CDR3 protein: CASSENRMGHLEAFF

D gene: .
clone size: many
J gene: TRBJ1-2
V gene: TRBV16
CDR3 DNA: TGTGCCAGCAGCCAATTAGTGAACAGGCGTCTGGGTGGCTACACCTTC
CDR3 protein: CASSQLVNRRLGGYTF

D gene: .
clone size: few
J gene: TRBJ1-2
V gene: TRBV28
CDR3 DNA: TGTGCCAGCAGTTGGGAGAGAAACTATGGCTACACCTTC
CDR3 protein: CASSWERNYGYTF

D gene: TRBD2
clone size: many
J gene: TRBJ2-5
V gene: TRBV27
CDR3 DNA: TGTGCCAGCAGTTTATCTGTAGCGGGACGGGAGACCCAGTACTTC
CDR3 protein: CASSLSVAGRETQYF